This entry is about one TCR beta chain. Data came from immunoSEQ multiplex PCR; TCRdb stores just in-frame clones and leaves some out. The profile shows around 250 clones, roughly 82% of them singletons. This record belongs to a study of brain metastases from non-small cell lung cancer. This clonotype was obtained from a donor at least 40 years old with non-small cell lung cancer. Sample: tumor-adjacent normal tissue.

DNA of the CDR3: TGTGCCACCAGTAGAACAGCCTCGACTAGCACAGATACGCAGTATTTT. Its protein is CATSRTASTSTDTQYF. This chain joins TRBV24-1 and TRBJ2-3; D unclear. The V and J ends lost 6 bases and 0 bases respectively, with 15 bases between them. There are 16 residues in the CDR3. Germline CDR1 and CDR2: KGHDR and SFDVKD.